These 8 T cell receptor beta chains share one sample of origin, sequenced in a study of Graves' ophthalmopathy and Graves' hyperthyroidism. RNA transcripts were the source from which TCR beta CDR3 regions were amplified. The authors performed first-round RT-PCR with HTBI primers and then a second-round multiplex PCR. TCRdb processed the multiplex PCR reads anew with MiXCR; each CDR3 protein has one entry. The data show over 650,000 distinct CDR3 sequences, 35% to 50% seen once. The specimen was peripheral blood. The source is an adult man with Graves' ophthalmopathy.

The chain uses TRBV24-1 and TRBJ2-7, with D tentatively TRBD2 (5 bases). The CDR3 length is 12 residues. Germline loops: CDR1 KGHDR, CDR2 SFDVKD. V lost 11 bases, J lost 3 bases, and 13 bases lay in between. CDR3 coding DNA: TGTGCCAGCAGAGGACTGCACTACGAGCAGTACTTC. Amino acids: CASRGLHYEQYF.

This clonotype was detected only a few times. The V and J genes are TRBV9 and TRBJ2-2; 13 bases fit TRBD2. The CDR3 contains 17 residues. V lost 2 bases, J lost 3 bases, and 4 bases stayed unmatched. Germline V gene lookup returns CDR1 SGDLS and CDR2 YYNGEE. CDR3 sequence: CASSVPGTSGDTGELFF. The CDR3 nucleotides read TGTGCCAGCAGCGTGCCTGGGACTAGCGGGGACACCGGGGAGCTGTTTTTT.

The table lists this clonotype with many counts. This chain links TRBV7-8 with TRBJ1-2; no definite D call. V dropped 0 bases and J dropped 5 bases, with 13 bases sitting between them. The germline V gene encodes CDR1 SGHVS and CDR2 FQNEAQ. The CDR3 runs 15 residues. The CDR3, as DNA: TGTGCCAGCAGCTTAGCGCTAGGGTCACCGTATGGCTACACCTTC. This gives the protein CASSLALGSPYGYTF.

This clonotype was seen many times. The V gene is TRBV29-1, the J gene TRBJ1-5; a weak D match, TRBD1 (6 bases). Trimming pared 0 bases from V and 4 bases from J, leaving 13 bases between. This CDR3 contains 15 residues. Per the germline V gene, CDR1 is SQVTM and CDR2 is ANQGSEA. CDR3 nucleotides: TGCAGCGTTGAAGATAGAGGGGGGAAGAATCAGCCCCAGCATTTT. It yields the protein CSVEDRGGKNQPQHF.

This clonotype has just a few counts. V is TRBV29-1 and J is TRBJ2-5, with TRBD2 matching over 10 bases. The CDR3 is 13 residues long. Germline loops: CDR1 SQVTM, CDR2 ANQGSEA. The J segment lost 5 bases and the V segment lost 4 bases, leaving 4 bases of the junction unmatched. CDR3 DNA: TGCAGCGTTGGACTAGCGGGTCCGGAGACCCAGTACTTC. This codes for CSVGLAGPETQYF. Supplemented by reference TRBV29-1 and TRBJ2-5, the full variable domain reads SAVISQKPSRDICQRGTSLTIQCQVDSQVTMMFWYRQQPGQSLTLIATANQGSEATYESGFVIDKFPISRPNLTFSTLTVSNMSPEDSSIYLCSVGLAGPETQYFGPGTRLLVL.

This clonotype was observed many times. V and J are TRBV7-2 and TRBJ2-7; possibly TRBD2 for D (5 bases). CDR3 size: 14 residues. Germline V CDR1 and CDR2: SGHTA, FQGNSA. The V end lost 5 bases, the J end lost 3 bases, and 14 bases lay between the germline ends. CDR3 region: CASSPIGIYYEQYF. CDR3 sequence (DNA): TGTGCCAGCAGCCCAATCGGGATTTACTACGAGCAGTACTTC.

At least ten counts were recorded for this clonotype. J is TRBJ2-7 and V is TRBV2, with D perhaps TRBD1 (5 bases). The V gene lost 6 bases and the J gene lost 6 bases, with 15 bases spanning the gap. The germline V gene has CDR1 SNHLY and CDR2 FYNNEI. The CDR3 runs to 13 residues. CDR3 residues: CASRYTGFREQYF. Here the CDR3 DNA reads TGTGCCAGCAGATATACAGGTTTCCGCGAGCAGTACTTC.

This clonotype was seen many times. This chain joins TRBV7-2 and TRBJ2-7; 8 nucleotides agree with TRBD1. This CDR3 is 15 amino acids long. The germline gives CDR1 SGHTA, CDR2 FQGNSA. Trimming at V came to 5 bases and at J to 4 bases, leaving 10 bases not matched to a gene. The CDR3 DNA follows: TGTGCCAGCAGCCGCCTGACAGGGGCGACATACGAGCAGTACTTC. Its translation: CASSRLTGATYEQYF.